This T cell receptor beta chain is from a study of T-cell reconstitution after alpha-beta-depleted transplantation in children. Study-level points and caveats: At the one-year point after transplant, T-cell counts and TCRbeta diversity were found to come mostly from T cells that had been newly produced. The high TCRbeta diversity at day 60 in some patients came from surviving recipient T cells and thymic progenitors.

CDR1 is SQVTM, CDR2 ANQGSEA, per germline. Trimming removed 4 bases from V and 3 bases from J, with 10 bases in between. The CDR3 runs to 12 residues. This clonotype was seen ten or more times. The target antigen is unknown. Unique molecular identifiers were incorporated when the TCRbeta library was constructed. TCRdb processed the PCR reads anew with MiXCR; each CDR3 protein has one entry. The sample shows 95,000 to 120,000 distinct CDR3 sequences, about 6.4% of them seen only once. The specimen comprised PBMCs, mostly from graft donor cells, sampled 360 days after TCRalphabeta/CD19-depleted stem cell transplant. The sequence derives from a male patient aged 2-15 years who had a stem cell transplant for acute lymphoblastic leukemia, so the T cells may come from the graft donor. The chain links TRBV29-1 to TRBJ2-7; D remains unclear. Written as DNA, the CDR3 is TGCAGCGTTGTTGGTGCCCGCTACGAGCAGTACTTC. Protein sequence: CSVVGARYEQYF.